These 18 T cell receptor beta chains originate from one sample sequenced in a study of blood T cells in healthy people across ages. The use of a sample-barcoded 5' primer and a J-beta primer mix characterized a second PCR of roughly 6 to 11 cycles. TCRdb reprocessed the 5' RACE reads with MiXCR, giving one entry per CDR3 protein. Altogether under 800,000 distinct CDR3 sequences are present, 43% being singletons, with the ten largest covering 20% to 25%. Sequenced material: blood. All receptors derive from a woman between 55 and 75 years old in good health.

The table lists this clonotype with a few counts. The CDR3 sequence: CASSVIKETQYF. The CDR3 DNA reads as TGTGCCAGCAGCGTGATAAAAGAGACCCAGTACTTC. The rearrangement links TRBV9 to TRBJ2-5; D ambiguous. Germline loops: CDR1 SGDLS, CDR2 YYNGEE. The CDR3 extends over 12 amino acids. The V end was cut by 2 bases, the J end by 3 bases, with 5 bases between.

The chain has TRBV11-1 and TRBJ2-1; D is ambiguous. Germline V CDR1 and CDR2: SGHAT, FQDESV (reference sequence). With 1 base removed from V and 6 bases from J, the gap between germline ends came to 10 bases. CDR3 length equals 14 residues. CDR3 coding DNA: TGTGCCAGCAGCTTAGAGGGTCCCGGCAATGAGCAGTTCTTC. This gives the protein CASSLEGPGNEQFF.

The chain couples TRBV6-5 to TRBJ2-7; TRBD2 matches at 9 bases. V was pared by 1 base and J by 7 bases, with 8 bases of the junction left unmatched. The CDR3 consists of 15 residues. Germline V gene lookup returns CDR1 MNHEY and CDR2 SVGAGI. The CDR3 region has the DNA TGTGCCAGCAGTTACTTAGCGGGAGTTGGTAATGAGCAGTACTTC. Translating gives CASSYLAGVGNEQYF.

The rearrangement joins TRBV3-1 to TRBJ2-5, with D maybe TRBD1 (5 bases). Germline values: CDR1 LGHDT, CDR2 YNNKEL (reference sequence). The V gene lost 5 bases and the J gene lost 5 bases, with 18 bases spanning the gap. There are 15 residues in the CDR3. The CDR3 sequence is CASSYASPGFETQYF. The CDR3 DNA reads TGTGCCAGCAGCTACGCAAGCCCAGGGTTTGAGACCCAGTACTTC.

This clonotype showed up just a few times. The V call is TRBV18, the J call TRBJ1-3; 7 bases agree with TRBD1. Unmatched junction bases numbered 6, after V lost 6 bases and J lost 4 bases. Germline V gene lookup returns CDR1 KGHSH and CDR2 LQKENI. The CDR3 runs to 14 residues. The CDR3 region is CASSPTGSGNTIYF. CDR3 in DNA: TGTGCCAGCTCCCCGACAGGGTCCGGAAACACCATATATTTT.

This clonotype appeared a single time. The chain has TRBV3-1 and TRBJ2-1; tentative D call: TRBD2 (5 bases). V lost 4 bases to trimming and J lost 8 bases, with 21 bases between them. CDR3 length: 16 residues. Germline loops: CDR1 LGHDT, CDR2 YNNKEL (reference sequence). The CDR3 coding sequence is TGTGCCAGCAGCCCCCCAACGGGATTGAGTTTCGATGAGCAGTTCTTC. It encodes CASSPPTGLSFDEQFF.

The gene calls are TRBV7-3 and TRBJ2-1; 10 bases agree with TRBD2. This CDR3 spans 15 amino acids. After removal of 5 bases from V and 6 bases from J, the junction contained 7 bases not matched to a gene. The V gene's germline CDR1 is SGHTA and CDR2 FQGTGA. DNA for the CDR3: TGTGCCAGCAGCCCGAGGCTAGCGGGAGTCAATGAGCAGTTCTTC. Residues: CASSPRLAGVNEQFF.

This clonotype was recorded only once. V is TRBV20-1 and J is TRBJ2-1; 7 positions agree with TRBD2. Trimming cost V 5 bases and J 6 bases; bases outside gene matches: 16. This CDR3 is built from 16 residues. CDR1 and CDR2 from the germline V gene are DFQATT and SNEGSKA (reference sequence). CDR3 residues: CSAGSSGVWAINEQFF. In nucleotides, the CDR3 is TGCAGTGCTGGGTCGAGCGGGGTCTGGGCAATCAATGAGCAGTTCTTC.

This chain joins TRBV12-3 or TRBV12-4 and TRBJ1-6, with D unresolved. The V gene lost 4 bases and the J gene lost 6 bases, with 10 bases spanning the gap. The length of the CDR3 is 14 residues. CDR3 in amino acids: CASSSRGPNSPLHF. The DNA of the CDR3 is TGTGCCAGCAGTTCCCGGGGTCCTAATTCACCCCTCCACTTT.

This chain connects TRBV12-3 or TRBV12-4 to TRBJ2-7; 7 bases align to TRBD1. The CDR3 loop spans 14 amino acids. After removal of 6 bases from V and 4 bases from J, the junction contained 9 bases not matched to a gene. The CDR3 region is CASRDTGEPYEQYF. Written as DNA, the CDR3 is TGTGCCAGCAGGGATACAGGGGAACCTTACGAGCAGTACTTC.

This clonotype came up many times. The CDR3 DNA reads as TGTGCCAGCAGCTTACCTACGGACAGGGCGAGCTATGGCTACACCTTC. Translating gives CASSLPTDRASYGYTF. The rearrangement joins TRBV7-9 to TRBJ1-2, with TRBD1 matching over 8 bases. Germline values: CDR1 SEHNR, CDR2 FQNEAQ (reference sequence). The CDR3 is made up of 16 amino acids. With 2 bases clipped from V and 4 bases from J, the junction kept 9 bases outside the gene matches.

This clonotype has only a few counts. The chain joins TRBV20-1 to TRBJ2-7; 9 bases are shared with TRBD2. Trimming at V came to 0 bases and at J to 0 bases, leaving 6 bases not matched to a gene. This CDR3 spans 16 amino acids. CDR1 is DFQATT, CDR2 SNEGSKA, per germline (reference sequence). CDR3 residues: CSARDRGGGVSYEQYF. The DNA for the CDR3 is TGCAGTGCTAGAGATCGGGGCGGGGGGGTCTCCTACGAGCAGTACTTC.

This clonotype was observed many times. This rearrangement joins TRBV7-9 to TRBJ1-2; maybe TRBD1 (6 bases). CDR1 is SEHNR, CDR2 FQNEAQ, per germline (reference sequence). The CDR3 covers 15 residues. Trimming removed 1 base from V and 2 bases from J, with 11 bases in between. The CDR3, as DNA: TGTGCCAGCAGCTTAGGGCAGGGGACCAACTATGGCTACACCTTC. It translates to CASSLGQGTNYGYTF.

The chain links TRBV7-3 to TRBJ2-3, with no clear D. Trimming took 1 base from V and 4 from J, leaving 9 bases between them. The CDR3 loop spans 14 amino acids. Germline V gene data show CDR1 as SGHTA and CDR2 as FQGTGA. The CDR3 coding sequence is TGTGCCAGCAGCTTAAAGTCCCAACCAGATACGCAGTATTTT. Its translation is CASSLKSQPDTQYF.

The V call is TRBV7-2, the J call TRBJ1-5; 7 bases match TRBD1. This CDR3 has 15 residues. With 5 bases clipped from V and 5 bases from J, the junction kept 9 bases outside the gene matches. Germline V CDR1 and CDR2: SGHTA, FQGNSA. The DNA for the CDR3 is TGTGCCAGCAGCCGCGGACAGGTAGGGGATCAGCCCCAGCATTTT. Its translation: CASSRGQVGDQPQHF.

The chain is built from TRBV5-1 and TRBJ1-4; 8 nucleotides agree with TRBD1. This CDR3 comprises 15 residues. The trim removed 4 bases at V and 7 bases at J, leaving 9 bases unmatched. Germline assignment: CDR1 SGHRS and CDR2 YFSETQ. CDR3 nucleotides: TGCGCCAGCAGCGACGACAGGGGATCGAGTGAAAAACTGTTTTTT. Protein sequence: CASSDDRGSSEKLFF. The complete variable domain, with remaining parts taken from reference TRBV5-1 and TRBJ1-4, reads KAGVTQTPRYLIKTRGQQVTLSCSPISGHRSVSWYQQTPGQGLQFLFEYFSETQRNKGNFPGRFSGRQFSNSRSEMNVSTLELGDSALYLCASSDDRGSSEKLFFGSGTQLSVL.

This clonotype turned up a few times. The rearrangement uses TRBV7-2 and TRBJ2-1; 11 bases are a match to TRBD2. The CDR3 runs to 17 residues. Germline-derived CDR1 and CDR2 are SGHTA and FQGNSA. The J segment lost 9 bases and the V segment lost 3 bases, leaving 13 bases of the junction unmatched. The CDR3 bases are TGTGCCAGCAGCTTGGGGGGGACTAGCGGCCCCGGGGGTGAGCAGTTCTTC. Amino acids: CASSLGGTSGPGGEQFF.

This clonotype has only a few counts. The genes are TRBV12-3 or TRBV12-4 and TRBJ1-1; D not resolved. Trimming left V 2 bases short and J 4 bases short, with 8 bases between. The CDR3 runs to 13 residues. The CDR3 bases are TGTGCCAGCAGTTTATACGGACTCACTGAAGCTTTCTTT. Encoded protein: CASSLYGLTEAFF.